The 9 T cell receptor beta chains below come from one sample, sequenced in a study of CD8 T cells in Susac syndrome. With random hexamers, 0.5 to 1 ug RNA was reverse transcribed. TCRdb redid the calling of the immunoSEQ multiplex PCR reads with MiXCR, one entry per CDR3 protein. The sample lists 150,000 to 180,000 distinct CDR3 sequences; 85% to 95% were seen once. Sequencing was performed on CD4+ T cells from PBMCs. The receptors originated from a human donor with Susac syndrome.

The V and J genes are TRBV10-3 and TRBJ2-7; possibly TRBD2 for D (5 bases). Between the trimmed V and J ends, which lost 4 bases and 4 bases, there was a span of 11 bases. The germline V gene has CDR1 ENHRY and CDR2 SYGVKD. This CDR3 is built from 13 residues. The DNA of the CDR3 is TGTGCCATCAGTGGAGGGCAGGAATACGAGCAGTACTTC. Its protein is CAISGGQEYEQYF.

J is TRBJ1-1 and V is TRBV28, with no clear D. The CDR3 loop spans 11 amino acids. Trimming cost V 3 bases and J 8 bases, with 7 bases left between them. Per the germline V gene, CDR1 is MDHEN and CDR2 is SYDVKM. CDR3 DNA: TGTGCCAGCAGTTTGGAAAGGGAAGCTTTCTTT. Translated: CASSLEREAFF. Full variable domain (outside the CDR3, taken from reference TRBV28 and TRBJ1-1): DVKVTQSSRYLVKRTGEKVFLECVQDMDHENMFWYRQDPGLGLRLIYFSYDVKMKEKGDIPEGYSVSREKKERFSLILESASTNQTSMYLCASSLEREAFFGQGTRLTVV.

This clonotype appeared once. The J gene is TRBJ2-7, the V gene TRBV29-1; possible D gene TRBD2, 5 bases. CDR1 and CDR2 from the germline V gene are SQVTM and ANQGSEA. Trimming stripped 3 bases from V and 5 bases from J, with 8 bases between. CDR3 length equals 11 residues. CDR3 protein: CSVEDFDEQYF. The CDR3 DNA reads TGCAGCGTTGAGGACTTCGACGAGCAGTACTTC.

The V gene is TRBV29-1, the J gene TRBJ1-2, with D maybe TRBD1 (5 bases). This CDR3 is 12 amino acids long. V dropped 5 bases and J dropped 8 bases, with 15 bases sitting between them. CDR1 is SQVTM, CDR2 ANQGSEA, per germline. Here the CDR3 reads CSVLRGERGYTF. In nucleotides, the CDR3 is TGCAGCGTTTTGCGGGGGGAGAGGGGCTACACCTTC.

V is TRBV18 and J is TRBJ1-5; 12 bases line up with TRBD1. CDR3 length: 16 residues. J lost 6 bases, V lost 1 base, and 4 bases had no gene match. Per germline, CDR1 KGHSH and CDR2 LQKENI. CDR3 nucleotides: TGTGCCAGCTCACCACTGGGACAGGGGGCAGGTCAGCCCCAGCATTTT. As protein: CASSPLGQGAGQPQHF.

The gene calls are TRBV7-9 and TRBJ2-3, with 13 bases fitting TRBD2. Trimming cost V 4 bases and J 0 bases; bases outside gene matches: 10. The CDR3 is 19 amino acids. The germline V gene has CDR1 SEHNR and CDR2 FQNEAQ (reference sequence). The CDR3 loop reads CASSSTGLAGELSTDTQYF. The CDR3 nucleotides are TGTGCCAGCAGCTCCACTGGACTAGCGGGGGAACTGAGCACAGATACGCAGTATTTT. Supplemented by reference TRBV7-9 and TRBJ2-3, the full variable domain reads DTGVSQNPRHKITKRGQNVTFRCDPISEHNRLYWYRQTLGQGPEFLTYFQNEAQLEKSRLLSDRFSAERPKGSFSTLEIQRTEQGDSAMYLCASSSTGLAGELSTDTQYFGPGTRLTVL.

The chain is built from TRBV29-1 and TRBJ1-4; unclear D gene. Germline CDR1 and CDR2: SQVTM and ANQGSEA. V lost 2 bases and J lost 8, with 6 bases in between. The CDR3 covers 11 residues. CDR3: CSVEWEEKLFF. In DNA form, the CDR3 reads TGCAGCGTTGAATGGGAGGAAAAACTGTTTTTT.

The V and J genes are TRBV7-9 and TRBJ1-6, with D hard to call. Trimming cost V 2 bases and J 12 bases, with 8 bases left between them. The CDR3 loop spans 12 amino acids. From germline, CDR1 is SEHNR and CDR2 FQNEAQ (reference sequence). The CDR3 here is CASSLTMEPLHF. For the CDR3, the DNA is TGTGCCAGCAGCTTAACTATGGAACCCCTCCACTTT.

The CDR3 bases are TGTGCCAGCAGCGTATCGGTGGGGCGTATCGGAGAGACCCAGTACTTC. It codes for CASSVSVGRIGETQYF. The V gene is TRBV9, the J gene TRBJ2-5, with D possibly TRBD1 on 5 matching bases. Germline assignment: CDR1 SGDLS and CDR2 YYNGEE. The CDR3 extends over 16 amino acids. V dropped 1 base and J dropped 4 bases, with 17 bases sitting between them. Full variable domain (missing parts from reference TRBV9 and TRBJ2-5): DSGVTQTPKHLITATGQRVTLRCSPRSGDLSVYWYQQSLDQGLQFLIQYYNGEERAKGNILERFSAQQFPDLHSELNLSSLELGDSALYFCASSVSVGRIGETQYFGPGTRLLVL.